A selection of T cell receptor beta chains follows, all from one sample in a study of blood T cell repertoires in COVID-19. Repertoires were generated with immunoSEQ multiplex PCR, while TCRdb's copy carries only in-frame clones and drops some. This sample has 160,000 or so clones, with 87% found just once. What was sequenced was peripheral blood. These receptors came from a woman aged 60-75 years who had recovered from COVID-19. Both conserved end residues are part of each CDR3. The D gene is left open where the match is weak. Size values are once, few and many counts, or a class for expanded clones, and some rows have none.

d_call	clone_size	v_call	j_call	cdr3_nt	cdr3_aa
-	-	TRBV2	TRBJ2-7	TGTGCCAGCATACGTAGCCAGAGCTCCTACGAGCAGTACTTC	CASIRSQSSYEQYF
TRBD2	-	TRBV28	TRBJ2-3	TGTGCCAGCAGTCTGGGACTAGCGGGGGGCTTGTACAGGACGCAGTATTTT	CASSLGLAGGLYRTQYF
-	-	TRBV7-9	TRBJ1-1	TGTGCCAGCAGCTTATCAGGTGCCCTTCAGACCGAAGCTTTCTTT	CASSLSGALQTEAFF
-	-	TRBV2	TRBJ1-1	TGTGCCAGCAGTGAACGGGGGGCCCTGAACACTGAAGCTTTCTTT	CASSERGALNTEAFF
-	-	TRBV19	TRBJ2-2	TGTGCCAGTAGACCTTACCAGGCTGGGGAGCTGTTTTTT	CASRPYQAGELFF
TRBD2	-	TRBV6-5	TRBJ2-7	TGTGCCAGCAGGCCGGGGGGGTACTACGAGCAGTACTTC	CASRPGGYYEQYF
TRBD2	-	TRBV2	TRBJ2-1	TGTGCCAGCAGGGTAGCGGGGGGGCCGTTCAATGAGCAGTTCTTC	CASRVAGGPFNEQFF
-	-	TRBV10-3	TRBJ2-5	TGTGCCGGCGGAGCGACCCAAGAGACCCAGTACTTC	CAGGATQETQYF
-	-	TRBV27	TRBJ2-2	TGTGCCAGCCGCCTAGGCAGGGTTTACACCGGGGAGCTGTTTTTT	CASRLGRVYTGELFF
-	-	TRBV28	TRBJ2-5	TGTGCCAGCGGCGGGGTGGAGACCCAGTACTTC	CASGGVETQYF
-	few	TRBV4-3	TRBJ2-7	TGCGCCAGCAGCCAAGAGATAGCGCGCGGGCCCTACGAGCAGTACTTC	CASSQEIARGPYEQYF
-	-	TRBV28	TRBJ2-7	TGTGCCAGCAGTTTATATGCGGGGACTACTACAGGGTTGTTAGGCGAGCAGTACTTC	CASSLYAGTTTGLLGEQYF
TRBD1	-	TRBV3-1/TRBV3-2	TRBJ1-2	TGTGCCAGCAGCCACCTCGGACAGGGAAGAGGCTACACCTTC	CASSHLGQGRGYTF
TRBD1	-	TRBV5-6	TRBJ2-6	TGTGCCAGCAGCTGGGGGACAGGGACAACTGGGGCCAACGTCCTGACTTTC	CASSWGTGTTGANVLTF
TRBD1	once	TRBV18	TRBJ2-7	TGTGCCAGCTCACCACCTGGACAGGGCGATAGGAAGTACTTC	CASSPPGQGDRKYF
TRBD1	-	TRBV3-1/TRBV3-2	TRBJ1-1	TGTGCCAGCAGCCCGACAGGGGTCACTGAAGCTTTCTTT	CASSPTGVTEAFF
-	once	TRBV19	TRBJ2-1	TGTGCCAGTAGGAGTATTATCGGGGTCGCTCAGGCCGGTCGCTCGGATAATGAGCAGTTCTTC	CASRSIIGVAQAGRSDNEQFF
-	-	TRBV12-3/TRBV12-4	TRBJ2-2	TGTGCCAGCAGCCAAACCGGGGAGCTGTTTTTT	CASSQTGELFF
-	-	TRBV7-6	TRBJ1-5	TGTGCCAGCAGCTTAGGGCACAGTCAGCCCCAGCATTTT	CASSLGHSQPQHF
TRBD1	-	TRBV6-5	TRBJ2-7	TGTGCCAGCAGTAGGGACAGGTTTTCCTACGAGCAGTACTTC	CASSRDRFSYEQYF
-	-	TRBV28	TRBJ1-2	TGTGCCAGCAATCCGGCAGGGACATCGCGGGGCTACACCTTC	CASNPAGTSRGYTF
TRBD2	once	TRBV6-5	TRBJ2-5	TGTGCCAGCAGACTAGCGGGGGTTTTCCAAGAGACCCAGTACTTC	CASRLAGVFQETQYF
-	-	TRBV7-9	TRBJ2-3	TGTGCCAGCAGCTTACTTCCTTCGGTGGATACGCAGTATTTT	CASSLLPSVDTQYF
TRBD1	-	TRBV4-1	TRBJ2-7	TGCGCCAGCAGCCCACAGGGGGCGTCCTACGAGCAGTACTTC	CASSPQGASYEQYF
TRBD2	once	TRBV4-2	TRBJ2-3	TGTGCCAGCAGCCGCCAACTAGCGACCACAGATACGCAGTATTTT	CASSRQLATTDTQYF
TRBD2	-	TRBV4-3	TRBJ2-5	TGCGCCAGCAGCCCGGGACTAGCGGGCTTGGGGGGAGAGACCCAGTACTTC	CASSPGLAGLGGETQYF
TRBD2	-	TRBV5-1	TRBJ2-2	TGCGCCAGCAGGAGACTAGCGGAGACGAACACCGGGGAGCTGTTTTTT	CASRRLAETNTGELFF
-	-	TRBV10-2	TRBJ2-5	TGCGCCAGCAGTTCCTGGACTCAGACCCAGTACTTC	CASSSWTQTQYF
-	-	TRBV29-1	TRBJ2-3	TGCAGCGTTGAGCGGGGGCTGGGAGATACGCAGTATTTT	CSVERGLGDTQYF
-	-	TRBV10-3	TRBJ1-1	TGTGCCATCAGTGGGACAGTAGAAGCTTTCTTT	CAISGTVEAFF
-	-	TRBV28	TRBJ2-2	TGTGCCAGCAGTACTCCTACCGGGGAGCTGTTTTTT	CASSTPTGELFF
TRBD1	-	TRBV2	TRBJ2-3	TGTGCCAGCAGTGAAGCGGGGCAGGGGGCAGATACGCAGTATTTT	CASSEAGQGADTQYF
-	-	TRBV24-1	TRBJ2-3	TGTGCCACCAGTGATTGGGGAGGAGGGGGCGCATCAGATACGCAGTATTTT	CATSDWGGGGASDTQYF
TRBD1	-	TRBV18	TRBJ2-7	TGTGCCAGCTCACCACCGGACAGGGGAGGTGAGCAGTACTTC	CASSPPDRGGEQYF
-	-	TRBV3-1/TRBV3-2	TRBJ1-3	TGTGCCAGCGGGAGCAGCTCTGGAAACACCATATATTTT	CASGSSSGNTIYF
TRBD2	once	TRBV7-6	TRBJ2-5	TGTGCCAGCAGCTTTGCGGGGGGTAGGGAGACCCAGTACTTC	CASSFAGGRETQYF
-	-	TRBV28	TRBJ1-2	TGTGCCAGCAGTTTTTTTCCAGGGGATTCGTTTAAGCTAGCTAACTATGGCTACACCTTC	CASSFFPGDSFKLANYGYTF
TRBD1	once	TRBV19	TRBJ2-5	TGTGCCAGTAGCGACACAGGGGGCGAGACCCAGTACTTC	CASSDTGGETQYF